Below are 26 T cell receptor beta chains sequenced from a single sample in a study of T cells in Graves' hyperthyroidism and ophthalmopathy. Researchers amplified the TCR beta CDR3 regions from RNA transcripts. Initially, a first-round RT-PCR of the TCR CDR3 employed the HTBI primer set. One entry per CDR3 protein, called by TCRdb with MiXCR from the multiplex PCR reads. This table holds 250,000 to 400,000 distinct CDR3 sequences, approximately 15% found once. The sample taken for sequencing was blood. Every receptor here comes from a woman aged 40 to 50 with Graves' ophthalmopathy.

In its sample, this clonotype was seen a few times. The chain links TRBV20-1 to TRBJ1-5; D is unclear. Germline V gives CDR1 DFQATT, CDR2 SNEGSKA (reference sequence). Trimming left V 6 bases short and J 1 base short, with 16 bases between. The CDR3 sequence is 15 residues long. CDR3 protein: CSAEPSRASNQPQHF. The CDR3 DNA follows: TGCAGTGCGGAACCCTCCCGGGCCAGCAATCAGCCCCAGCATTTT.

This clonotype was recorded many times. CDR3 loop: CASSEARVHQETQYF. In DNA form, the CDR3 reads TGTGCCAGCAGTGAAGCTAGGGTACATCAAGAGACCCAGTACTTC. The chain recombines TRBV6-1 with TRBJ2-5; D call uncertain. V shed 0 bases and J shed 2 bases, with 10 bases lying between them. This CDR3 has 15 residues. Per the germline V gene, CDR1 is MNHNS and CDR2 is SASEGT.

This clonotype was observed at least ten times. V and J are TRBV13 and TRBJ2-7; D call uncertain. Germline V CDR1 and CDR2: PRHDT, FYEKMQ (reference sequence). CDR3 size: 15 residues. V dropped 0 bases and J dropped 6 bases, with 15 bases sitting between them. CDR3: CASSLGPGPLSEQYF. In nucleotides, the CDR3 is TGTGCCAGCAGCTTAGGCCCCGGACCCCTCTCCGAGCAGTACTTC. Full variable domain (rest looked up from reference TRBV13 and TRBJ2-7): AAGVIQSPRHLIKEKRETATLKCYPIPRHDTVYWYQQGPGQDPQFLISFYEKMQSDKGSIPDRFSAQQFSDYHSELNMSSLELGDSALYFCASSLGPGPLSEQYFGPGTRLTVT.

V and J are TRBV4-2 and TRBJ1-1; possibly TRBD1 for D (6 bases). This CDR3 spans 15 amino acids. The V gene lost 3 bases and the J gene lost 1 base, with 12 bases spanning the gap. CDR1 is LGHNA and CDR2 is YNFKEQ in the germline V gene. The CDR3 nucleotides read TGTGCCAGCAGCCATTCGGGACAATGGAACACTGAAGCTTTCTTT. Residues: CASSHSGQWNTEAFF.

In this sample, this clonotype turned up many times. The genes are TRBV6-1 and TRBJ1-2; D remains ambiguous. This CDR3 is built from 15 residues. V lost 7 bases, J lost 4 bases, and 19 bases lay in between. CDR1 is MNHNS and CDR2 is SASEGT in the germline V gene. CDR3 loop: CASTPERSRFYGYTF. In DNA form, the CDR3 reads TGTGCCAGCACCCCCGAAAGGAGCCGATTCTATGGCTACACCTTC.

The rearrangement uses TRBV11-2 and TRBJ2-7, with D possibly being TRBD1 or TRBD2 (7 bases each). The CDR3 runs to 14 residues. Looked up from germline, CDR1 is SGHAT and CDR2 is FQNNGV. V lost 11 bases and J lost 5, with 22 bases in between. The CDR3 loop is CAWSQGGVSDEQYF. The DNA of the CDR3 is TGTGCCTGGAGTCAGGGGGGGGTATCAGACGAGCAGTACTTC. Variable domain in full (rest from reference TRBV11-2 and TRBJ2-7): EAGVAQSPRYKIIEKRQSVAFWCNPISGHATLYWYQQILGQGPKLLIQFQNNGVVDDSQLPKDRFSAERLKGVDSTLKIQPAKLEDSAVYLCAWSQGGVSDEQYFGPGTRLTVT.

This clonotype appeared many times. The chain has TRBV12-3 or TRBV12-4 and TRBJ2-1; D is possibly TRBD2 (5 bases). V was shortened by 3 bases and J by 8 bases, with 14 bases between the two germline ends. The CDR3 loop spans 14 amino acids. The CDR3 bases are TGTGCCAGCAGTTTCGAGCGGATAGGCGATGAGCAGTTCTTC. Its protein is CASSFERIGDEQFF.

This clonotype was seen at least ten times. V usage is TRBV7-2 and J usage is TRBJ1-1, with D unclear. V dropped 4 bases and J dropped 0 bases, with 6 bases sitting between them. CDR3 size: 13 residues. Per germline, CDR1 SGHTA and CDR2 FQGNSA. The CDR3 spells CASSYRVNTEAFF. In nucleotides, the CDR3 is TGTGCCAGCAGCTACCGAGTGAACACTGAAGCTTTCTTT.

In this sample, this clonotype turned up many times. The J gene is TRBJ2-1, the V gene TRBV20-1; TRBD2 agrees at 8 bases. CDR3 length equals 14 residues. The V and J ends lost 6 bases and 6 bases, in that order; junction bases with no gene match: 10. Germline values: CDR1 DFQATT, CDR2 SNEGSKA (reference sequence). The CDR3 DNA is TGCAGTGCAGCCCAACAGCGGGGGCGCAATGAGCAGTTCTTC. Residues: CSAAQQRGRNEQFF.

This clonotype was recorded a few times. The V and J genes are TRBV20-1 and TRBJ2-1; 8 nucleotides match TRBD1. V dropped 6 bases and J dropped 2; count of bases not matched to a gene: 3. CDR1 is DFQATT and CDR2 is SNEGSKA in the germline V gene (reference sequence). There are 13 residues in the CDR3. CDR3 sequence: CSAPGQAYNEQFF. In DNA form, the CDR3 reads TGCAGTGCCCCGGGACAGGCCTACAATGAGCAGTTCTTC.

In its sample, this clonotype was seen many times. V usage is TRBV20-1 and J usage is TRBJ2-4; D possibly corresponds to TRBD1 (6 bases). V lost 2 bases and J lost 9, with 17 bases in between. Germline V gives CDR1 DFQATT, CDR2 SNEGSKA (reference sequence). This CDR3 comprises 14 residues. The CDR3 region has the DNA TGCAGTGCTAGACAGGGGTACGAAGGGCGCATTCAGTACTTC. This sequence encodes CSARQGYEGRIQYF.

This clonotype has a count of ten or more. The CDR3 coding sequence is TGCAGTACCCGTCGAGGGGAGGGGACAGATACGCAGTATTTT. Translating it yields CSTRRGEGTDTQYF. V is TRBV20-1 and J is TRBJ2-3; 7 nucleotides line up with TRBD2. Germline-derived CDR1 and CDR2 are DFQATT and SNEGSKA (reference sequence). The CDR3 totals 14 residues. J gave up 3 bases and V 8 bases, and 11 bases lay outside the gene matches.

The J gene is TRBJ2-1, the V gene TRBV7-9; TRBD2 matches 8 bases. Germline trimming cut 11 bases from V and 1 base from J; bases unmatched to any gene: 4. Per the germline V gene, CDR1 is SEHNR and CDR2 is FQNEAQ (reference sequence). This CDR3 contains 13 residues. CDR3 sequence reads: CACSGVSYNEQFF. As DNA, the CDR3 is TGTGCCTGTAGCGGGGTTTCCTACAATGAGCAGTTCTTC.

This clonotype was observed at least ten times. The CDR3 loop reads CASSSSPGLAGGNYNEQFF. CDR3 nucleotide sequence: TGTGCCAGCAGCTCCTCCCCGGGACTAGCGGGGGGGAACTACAATGAGCAGTTCTTC. V and J are TRBV6-1 and TRBJ2-1; 16 bases align to TRBD2. Germline values: CDR1 MNHNS, CDR2 SASEGT. The CDR3 has 19 amino acids. The J segment lost 3 bases and the V segment lost 6 bases, leaving 11 bases of the junction unmatched.

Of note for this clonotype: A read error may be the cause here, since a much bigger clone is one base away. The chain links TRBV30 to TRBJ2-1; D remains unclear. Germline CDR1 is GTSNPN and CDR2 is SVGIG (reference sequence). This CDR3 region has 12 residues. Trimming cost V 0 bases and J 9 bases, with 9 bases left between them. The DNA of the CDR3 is TGTGCCTGGAGTGTTGAGGTGCGTGAGCAGTTCTTC. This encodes CAWSVEVREQFF. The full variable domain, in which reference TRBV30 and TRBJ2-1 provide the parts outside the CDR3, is SQTIHQWPATLVQPVGSPLSLECTVEGTSNPNLYWYRQAAGRGLQLLFYSVGIGQISSEVPQNLSASRPQDRQFILSSKKLLLSDSGFYLCAWSVEVREQFFGPGTRLTVL.

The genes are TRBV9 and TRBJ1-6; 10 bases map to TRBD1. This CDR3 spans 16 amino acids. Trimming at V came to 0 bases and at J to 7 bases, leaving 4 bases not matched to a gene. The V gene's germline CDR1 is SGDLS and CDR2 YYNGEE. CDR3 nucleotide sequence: TGTGCCAGCAGCGTAGTGGGACAGGGGTTGAATTCACCCCTCCACTTT. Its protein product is CASSVVGQGLNSPLHF.

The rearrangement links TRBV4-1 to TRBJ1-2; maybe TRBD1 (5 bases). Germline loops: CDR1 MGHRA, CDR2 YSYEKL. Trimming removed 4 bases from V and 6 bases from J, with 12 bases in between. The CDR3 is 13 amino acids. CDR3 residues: CASSRTLKDGYTF. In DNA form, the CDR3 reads TGCGCCAGCAGCCGGACATTGAAGGATGGCTACACCTTC.

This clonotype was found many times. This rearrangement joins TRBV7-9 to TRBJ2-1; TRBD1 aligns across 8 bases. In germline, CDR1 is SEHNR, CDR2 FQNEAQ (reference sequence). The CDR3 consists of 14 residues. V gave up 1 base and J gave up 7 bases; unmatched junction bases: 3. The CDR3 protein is CASSLVGQVNEQFF. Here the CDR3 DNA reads TGTGCCAGCAGCTTAGTGGGACAGGTGAATGAGCAGTTCTTC.

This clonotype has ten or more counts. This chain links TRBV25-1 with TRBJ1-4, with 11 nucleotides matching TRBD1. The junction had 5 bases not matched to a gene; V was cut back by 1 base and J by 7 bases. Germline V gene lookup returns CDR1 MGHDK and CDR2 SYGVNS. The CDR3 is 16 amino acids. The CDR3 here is CASSESGTGGGEKLFF. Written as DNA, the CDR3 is TGTGCCAGCAGTGAATCTGGGACAGGGGGAGGTGAAAAACTGTTTTTT. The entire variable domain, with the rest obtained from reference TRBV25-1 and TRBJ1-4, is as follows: EADIYQTPRYLVIGTGKKITLECSQTMGHDKMYWYQQDPGMELHLIHYSYGVNSTEKGDLSSESTVSRIRTEHFPLTLESARPSHTSQYLCASSESGTGGGEKLFFGSGTQLSVL.

The CDR3 nucleotides are TGTGCCAGCAGCTTAATACAGCGTTCCCCACTTAATGGCTACACCTTC. It is translated as CASSLIQRSPLNGYTF. The chain recombines TRBV27 with TRBJ1-2; no reliable D call. The CDR3 has 16 residues. V was pared by 6 bases and J by 6 bases, with 23 bases between. Germline V gene sequence: CDR1 MNHEY, CDR2 SMNVEV (reference sequence).

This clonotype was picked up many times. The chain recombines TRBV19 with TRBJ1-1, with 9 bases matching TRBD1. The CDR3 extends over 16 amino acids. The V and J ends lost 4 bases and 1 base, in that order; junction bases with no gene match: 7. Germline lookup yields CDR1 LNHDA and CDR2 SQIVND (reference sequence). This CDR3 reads CASSRTGGLSNTEAFF. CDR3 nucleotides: TGTGCCAGTAGTAGAACAGGGGGCCTATCGAACACTGAAGCTTTCTTT.

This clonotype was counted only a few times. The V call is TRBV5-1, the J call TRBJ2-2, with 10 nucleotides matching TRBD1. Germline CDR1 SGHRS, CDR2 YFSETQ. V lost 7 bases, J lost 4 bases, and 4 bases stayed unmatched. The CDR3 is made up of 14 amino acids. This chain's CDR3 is CASGTGDGTGELFF. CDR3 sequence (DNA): TGCGCCAGCGGGACAGGGGATGGCACCGGGGAGCTGTTTTTT. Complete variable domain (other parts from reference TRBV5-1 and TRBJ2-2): KAGVTQTPRYLIKTRGQQVTLSCSPISGHRSVSWYQQTPGQGLQFLFEYFSETQRNKGNFPGRFSGRQFSNSRSEMNVSTLELGDSALYLCASGTGDGTGELFFGEGSRLTVL.

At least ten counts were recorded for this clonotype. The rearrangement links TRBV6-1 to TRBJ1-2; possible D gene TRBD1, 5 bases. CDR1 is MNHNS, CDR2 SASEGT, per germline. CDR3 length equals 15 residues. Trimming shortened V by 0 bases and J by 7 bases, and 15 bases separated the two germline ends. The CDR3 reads CASSEAARGERGYTF. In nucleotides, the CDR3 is TGTGCCAGCAGTGAAGCCGCGCGGGGGGAGCGTGGCTACACCTTC.

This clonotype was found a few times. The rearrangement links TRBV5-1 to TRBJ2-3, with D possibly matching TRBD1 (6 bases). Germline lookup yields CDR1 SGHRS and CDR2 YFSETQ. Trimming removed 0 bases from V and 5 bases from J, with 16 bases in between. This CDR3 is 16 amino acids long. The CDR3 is CASSLDVSGTLDTQYF. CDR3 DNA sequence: TGCGCCAGCAGCTTGGATGTATCGGGGACATTAGATACGCAGTATTTT.

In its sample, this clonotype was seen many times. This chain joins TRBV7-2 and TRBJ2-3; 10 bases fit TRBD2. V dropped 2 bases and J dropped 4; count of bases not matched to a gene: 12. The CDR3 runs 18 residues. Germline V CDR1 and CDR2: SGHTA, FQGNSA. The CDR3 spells CASSLSGRASGSSDTQYF. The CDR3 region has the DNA TGTGCCAGCAGCTTATCAGGCCGGGCTAGCGGGAGTTCAGATACGCAGTATTTT.

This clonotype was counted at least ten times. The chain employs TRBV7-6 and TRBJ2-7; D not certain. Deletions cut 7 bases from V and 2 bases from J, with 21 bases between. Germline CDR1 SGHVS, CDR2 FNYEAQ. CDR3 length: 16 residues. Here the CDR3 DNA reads TGTGCCAGCAACAACCTAGGTCTAGGTACAACCTACGAGCAGTACTTC. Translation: CASNNLGLGTTYEQYF.